The entry below gives a single T cell receptor (beta chain) sequence along with its context. What it recognizes is unknown. Assay: immunoSEQ multiplex PCR; the TCRdb copy retains only in-frame clones and omits some. The table includes approximately 120,000 clones, 75% to 90% detected once. The data derive from a study of T cell responses to AZD1222 COVID-19 vaccine. Study-level results: Every sample of the repertoires postdated the peak T cell response.

The CDR3 extends over 18 amino acids. CDR1 is SGHRS and CDR2 is YFSETQ in the germline V gene. J gave up 0 bases and V 2 bases, and 11 bases lay outside the gene matches. The input for sequencing was peripheral blood, taken on day 0 of AZD1222 vaccination. The chain is built from TRBV5-1 and TRBJ2-7, with TRBD2 matching over 10 bases. This TCR was recovered from an adult in good health. The CDR3 sequence is CASSLAPSGGQSSYEQYF. CDR3 nucleotide sequence: TGCGCCAGCAGCTTAGCCCCTAGCGGGGGACAGAGCTCCTACGAGCAGTACTTC. The full variable domain, with the rest looked up from reference TRBV5-1 and TRBJ2-7, is KAGVTQTPRYLIKTRGQQVTLSCSPISGHRSVSWYQQTPGQGLQFLFEYFSETQRNKGNFPGRFSGRQFSNSRSEMNVSTLELGDSALYLCASSLAPSGGQSSYEQYFGPGTRLTVT.